Below, one TCR beta chain is given with its context. This sample stems from a study of control samples from healthy donors and cancer patients. Here immunoSEQ multiplex PCR was the method, and the copy in TCRdb shows in-frame clones only, minus some. The sample yields 190,000 or so clones, 85% to 95% seen once. This CDR3 spans 14 amino acids. Trimming took off 6 bases at V and 5 bases at J, with 13 bases between the two ends. Per the germline V gene, CDR1 is WSHSY and CDR2 is SAAADI. Sequenced input: blood. The chain uses TRBV10-2 and TRBJ2-2; D is unclear. This sequence was found in a man aged 18-30 years in good health. Written as DNA, the CDR3 is TGCGCCAGCAGAAAGGGTTCCCAGACCGGGGAGCTGTTTTTT. Its translation: CASRKGSQTGELFF.